This T cell receptor (beta chain) derives from a study of vaccination effects on CD4 cells after COVID-19. CDR1 and CDR2 from the germline V gene are KGHDR and SFDVKD. V was cut by 3 bases and J by 3 bases, with 10 bases left in between. CDR3 length: 14 residues. Scientists isolated CD4+ T cells after an approximately ten-day culture period ended. Two doses of BNT162b2 or mRNA-1273 vaccine were administered to participants. IL-2 medium was substituted for half the medium on days 3 and 7. Repertoires were generated with immunoSEQ multiplex PCR, while TCRdb's copy carries only in-frame clones and drops some. The sample records about 73,000 clones, around 69% being singletons. The sample holds a few counts of this clone. Its cognate antigen is unknown.

The sequencing used CD4+ T cells from PBMCs cultured without peptide, collected after COVID-19 vaccination. This receptor was identified in a human donor who received a COVID-19 vaccine. The genes are TRBV24-1 and TRBJ1-2; D gene unclear. CDR3 loop: CATSDPIDDYGYTF. The CDR3 region has the DNA TGTGCCACCAGTGATCCTATAGACGACTATGGCTACACCTTC.